This TCR beta chain was recorded in a study of cytomegalovirus exposure and HLA in healthy donors. Vbeta (60) and Jbeta (13) primers were used in the PCR. The method was immunoSEQ multiplex PCR; TCRdb's version includes in-frame clones alone and lacks a portion of them. The table shows fewer than 200,000 clones, with around 80% occurring only once. V was cut by 4 bases and J by 3 bases, with 16 bases left in between. The CDR3 is 15 residues long. Germline assignment: CDR1 SGHNT and CDR2 YYREEE (reference sequence). About this clone: Its antigen is still unknown.

Study-wide results and limits: HLA-A and HLA-B allele assignments for most subjects were reportedly predicted accurately using TCR beta sequences.

This TCR derives from a young man in good health and CMV-seronegative. Sequencing was carried out using PBMCs. V and J are TRBV5-4 and TRBJ1-1; weak D call: TRBD1 (6 bases). The CDR3 reads CASSPRRGLDTEAFF. Written as DNA, the CDR3 is TGTGCCAGCAGCCCCCGTAGGGGGTTGGACACTGAAGCTTTCTTT.